Following are 26 T cell receptor beta chains from one sample sequenced in a study of response to subunit inactivated influenza vaccine. From the RT-PCR reads, TCRdb called clonotypes with MiXCR, one entry per CDR3 protein. This table has about 800,000 distinct CDR3 sequences, 21% appearing once. The sequenced sample was PBMCs from blood, obtained roughly 5 days after vaccination. The receptors derive from a man over 45 who received an inactivated influenza vaccine.

The chain joins TRBV20-1 to TRBJ1-4; 8 bases are a match to TRBD1. CDR1 is DFQATT, CDR2 SNEGSKA, per germline (reference sequence). This CDR3 has 11 residues. Losses at the gene ends were 6 bases for V and 10 bases for J; bases not matched to a gene: 4. The CDR3 region is CSARTGGKLFF. The CDR3 DNA follows: TGCAGTGCAAGAACAGGGGGAAAACTGTTTTTT.

In its sample, this clonotype was seen a few times. This sequence joins TRBV5-4 and TRBJ2-3; 9 bases line up with TRBD2. Per the germline V gene, CDR1 is SGHNT and CDR2 is YYREEE (reference sequence). Trimming took 0 bases from V and 0 from J; bases not matched to a gene: 14. The CDR3 is made up of 20 amino acids. CDR3 residues: CASSLAVLLAGQTSTDTQYF. CDR3 coding DNA: TGTGCCAGCAGCTTGGCCGTGTTGCTAGCGGGACAAACTAGCACAGATACGCAGTATTTT.

This clonotype was counted many times. This chain links TRBV20-1 with TRBJ1-1; D ambiguous. The V end was cut by 1 base, the J end by 1 base, with 13 bases between. Germline CDR1 and CDR2: DFQATT and SNEGSKA (reference sequence). This CDR3 contains 15 residues. This CDR3 is CSARVRALSNTEAFF. The DNA for the CDR3 is TGCAGTGCTAGAGTAAGGGCACTATCGAACACTGAAGCTTTCTTT.

The rearrangement joins TRBV4-2 to TRBJ2-3, with a weak D call TRBD2 (5 bases). The CDR3 spans 13 residues. The V gene's germline CDR1 is LGHNA and CDR2 YNFKEQ. The ends were cut back, 1 base at V and 5 bases at J, with 7 bases in the middle. In nucleotides, the CDR3 is TGTGCCAGCAGCCAAGCCGGGGAAGATACGCAGTATTTT. Translation gives CASSQAGEDTQYF.

V gene TRBV20-1 combines with J gene TRBJ1-2, with D perhaps TRBD1 (5 bases). The CDR3 loop spans 12 amino acids. Trimming stripped 7 bases from V and 4 bases from J, with 13 bases between. Germline loops: CDR1 DFQATT, CDR2 SNEGSKA (reference sequence). Here the CDR3 DNA reads TGCAGTGTATTAAAGGGGAGCTATGGCTACACCTTC. Amino acids: CSVLKGSYGYTF.

This clonotype was counted only a few times. V gene TRBV20-1 combines with J gene TRBJ2-3, with TRBD1 identical over 7 bases. In germline, CDR1 is DFQATT, CDR2 SNEGSKA (reference sequence). The CDR3 totals 13 residues. The V and J ends lost 5 bases and 2 bases, in that order; junction bases with no gene match: 4. Here the CDR3 DNA reads TGCAGTGCTCCGGGACAGCACACAGATACGCAGTATTTT. It specifies CSAPGQHTDTQYF.

A few counts support this clonotype. The chain links TRBV5-1 to TRBJ1-4; 9 nucleotides match TRBD1. This CDR3 region has 16 residues. The trim removed 0 bases at V and 8 bases at J, leaving 8 bases unmatched. Germline V CDR1 and CDR2: SGHRS, YFSETQ. The CDR3 bases are TGCGCCAGCAGCTTGGGCCCGGGACAGGGAAACGAAAAACTGTTTTTT. Protein product: CASSLGPGQGNEKLFF.

This clonotype was picked up a small number of times. This sequence joins TRBV10-3 and TRBJ2-3; TRBD2 matches at 16 bases. The germline V gene encodes CDR1 ENHRY and CDR2 SYGVKD. V lost 6 bases to trimming and J lost 2 bases; unmatched junction nucleotides: 2. The CDR3 loop spans 16 amino acids. The CDR3 bases are TGTGCCATCAGCGGGACTAGCGGGAGGGACACAGATACGCAGTATTTT. It translates to CAISGTSGRDTDTQYF.

V and J are TRBV15 and TRBJ2-7, with D unresolved. The CDR3 extends over 13 amino acids. Germline V gene lookup returns CDR1 LNHNV and CDR2 YYDKDF (reference sequence). The ends were cut back, 0 bases at V and 3 bases at J, with 6 bases in the middle. The DNA for the CDR3 is TGTGCCACCAGCAGAGATATGGGCTACGAGCAGTACTTC. Protein: CATSRDMGYEQYF.

The gene calls are TRBV5-1 and TRBJ2-5; 8 bases are a match to TRBD1. J was trimmed by 1 base and V by 2 bases; bases with no gene match: 7. The CDR3 is 16 amino acids. CDR1 SGHRS and CDR2 YFSETQ come from the germline V gene. CDR3 in amino acids: CASSFDPGTGQETQYF. The CDR3 nucleotides are TGCGCCAGCAGCTTTGATCCCGGGACAGGCCAAGAGACCCAGTACTTC.

This clonotype was found a few times. This sequence joins TRBV11-2 and TRBJ2-7; D gene unclear. Germline-derived CDR1 and CDR2 are SGHAT and FQNNGV. The CDR3 loop spans 15 amino acids. V lost 2 bases and J 2 bases, leaving 13 bases between the germline ends. The CDR3 loop reads CASSLPGRPTYEQYF. Written as DNA, the CDR3 is TGTGCCAGCAGCTTACCTGGCCGTCCCACCTACGAGCAGTACTTC.

The J gene is TRBJ2-7, the V gene TRBV7-6; 14 nucleotides align to TRBD2. The CDR3 has 15 amino acids. Germline V CDR1 and CDR2: SGHVS, FNYEAQ. Germline trimming cut 5 bases from V and 7 bases from J; bases unmatched to any gene: 7. The CDR3 sequence: CASSETSGRAGEQYF. Written as DNA, the CDR3 is TGTGCCAGCAGCGAGACTAGCGGGAGGGCAGGGGAGCAGTACTTC.

The chain combines TRBV7-8 with TRBJ2-1, with D maybe TRBD1 (8 bases). CDR1 is SGHVS, CDR2 FQNEAQ, per germline. The CDR3 spans 16 residues. V was pared by 5 bases and J by 4 bases, with 18 bases between. The CDR3 sequence is CASSPQGGGVYNEQFF. As DNA, the CDR3 is TGTGCCAGCAGCCCACAGGGGGGGGGAGTTTACAATGAGCAGTTCTTC.

The chain links TRBV20-1 to TRBJ1-1, with 7 bases that match TRBD1. Germline lookup yields CDR1 DFQATT and CDR2 SNEGSKA (reference sequence). V shed 0 bases and J 1 base; nucleotides not matched to a gene: 8. There are 16 residues in the CDR3. Here the CDR3 DNA reads TGCAGTGCTAGAGAGCAAAACAGGGGACGGAACACTGAAGCTTTCTTT. Its translation is CSAREQNRGRNTEAFF.

This rearrangement joins TRBV7-2 to TRBJ1-5, with D tentatively TRBD1 (6 bases). Per the germline V gene, CDR1 is SGHTA and CDR2 is FQGNSA. V dropped 5 bases and J dropped 2 bases, with 13 bases sitting between them. The CDR3 is 15 amino acids. CDR3 residues: CASSRGLPGNQPQHF. As DNA, the CDR3 is TGTGCCAGCAGCCGGGGGCTCCCTGGCAATCAGCCCCAGCATTTT.

The rearrangement links TRBV6-2 or TRBV6-3 to TRBJ1-1; D remains unclear. The length of the CDR3 is 13 residues. Germline loops: CDR1 MNHEY, CDR2 SVGEGT. V was shortened by 7 bases and J by 4 bases, with 13 bases between the two germline ends. CDR3 protein: CASNRGRVTEAFF. Here the CDR3 DNA reads TGTGCCAGCAATCGCGGCAGAGTCACTGAAGCTTTCTTT.

This chain joins TRBV6-1 and TRBJ2-7, with 10 bases lining up with TRBD2. V was clipped by 0 bases and J by 2 bases; unmatched bases: 10. CDR3 length: 18 residues. The germline gives CDR1 MNHNS, CDR2 SASEGT. CDR3 residues: CASSEAHLGLAVPYEQYF. For the CDR3, the DNA is TGTGCCAGCAGTGAAGCGCATTTAGGACTAGCGGTCCCCTACGAGCAGTACTTC.

This clonotype was recorded a few times. The CDR3 reads CSARSLTANTGELFF. In nucleotides, the CDR3 is TGCAGTGCTAGATCCCTGACAGCGAACACCGGGGAGCTGTTTTTT. This rearrangement joins TRBV20-1 to TRBJ2-2, with D perhaps matching TRBD1 (5 bases). Per the germline V gene, CDR1 is DFQATT and CDR2 is SNEGSKA (reference sequence). The CDR3 length is 15 residues. V was shortened by 2 bases and J by 0 bases, with 10 bases between the two germline ends.

The chain joins TRBV7-9 to TRBJ2-7; weak D call: TRBD1 (6 bases). V lost 5 bases, J lost 1 base, and 15 bases lay in between. From germline, CDR1 is SEHNR and CDR2 FQNEAQ (reference sequence). The CDR3 has 15 residues. The CDR3 DNA sequence: TGTGCCAGCAGCAAGGGACACGCGACTTCCTACGAGCAGTACTTC. The encoded protein is CASSKGHATSYEQYF.

This rearrangement joins TRBV12-3 or TRBV12-4 to TRBJ2-2, with D hard to call. V lost 3 bases and J 1 base, leaving 9 bases between the germline ends. The CDR3 is made up of 15 amino acids. The CDR3 DNA reads as TGTGCCAGCAGTTTGGGTCAACGGAACACCGGGGAGCTGTTTTTT. It specifies CASSLGQRNTGELFF.

The rearrangement links TRBV18 to TRBJ2-1, with a possible D match to TRBD2 (7 bases). Trimming stripped 1 base from V and 3 bases from J, with 16 bases between. The CDR3 spans 17 residues. Germline V gives CDR1 KGHSH, CDR2 LQKENI. The CDR3 region has the DNA TGTGCCAGCTCACCACTAGCGGGCCAGGGGAACTACAATGAGCAGTTCTTC. Protein: CASSPLAGQGNYNEQFF. Filled out from reference TRBV18 and TRBJ2-1, the complete variable domain reads NAGVMQNPRHLVRRRGQEARLRCSPMKGHSHVYWYRQLPEEGLKFMVYLQKENIIDESGMPKERFSAEFPKEGPSILRIQQVVRGDSAAYFCASSPLAGQGNYNEQFFGPGTRLTVL.

This clonotype was picked up many times. CDR3 amino acids: CASSYSGTANTEAFF. CDR3 coding DNA: TGTGCCAGCAGTTACTCCGGGACAGCCAACACTGAAGCTTTCTTT. The chain joins TRBV6-5 to TRBJ1-1, with 7 bases identical to TRBD1. The CDR3 is 15 residues long. Trimming at V came to 0 bases and at J to 2 bases, leaving 3 bases not matched to a gene. Germline CDR1 is MNHEY and CDR2 is SVGAGI.

This clonotype was observed a handful of times. The V and J genes are TRBV10-3 and TRBJ1-2; D unclear. Trimming pared 1 base from V and 4 bases from J, leaving 7 bases between. Germline-derived CDR1 and CDR2 are ENHRY and SYGVKD. This CDR3 comprises 13 residues. CDR3 in DNA: TGTGCCATCAGTGAGTTACCGAGCTATGGCTACACCTTC. Protein sequence: CAISELPSYGYTF.

This clonotype was picked up many times. The chain carries TRBV20-1 and TRBJ1-1; D is unclear. V lost 5 bases and J 2 bases, leaving 12 bases between the germline ends. Germline V gene lookup returns CDR1 DFQATT and CDR2 SNEGSKA (reference sequence). The CDR3 has 13 residues. The CDR3 spells CSASSTFNTEAFF. The CDR3 nucleotides read TGCAGTGCTTCATCCACTTTTAACACTGAAGCTTTCTTT.

This clonotype was seen many times. The chain uses TRBV12-3 or TRBV12-4 and TRBJ2-7; no definite D call. CDR3 size: 15 residues. V was shortened by 3 bases and J by 3 bases, with 15 bases between the two germline ends. Here the CDR3 DNA reads TGTGCCAGCAGTTTTACTTTGGGCAGTCGCTACGAGCAGTACTTC. It yields the protein CASSFTLGSRYEQYF.

The sample holds a few counts of this clonotype. The chain uses TRBV10-3 and TRBJ1-2, with 9 bases lining up with TRBD1. The trim removed 9 bases at V and 1 base at J, leaving 12 bases unmatched. From germline, CDR1 is ENHRY and CDR2 SYGVKD. The CDR3 length is 16 residues. CDR3 DNA sequence: TGTGCCATTACACCTAGCGACAGGGGGAATAACTATGGCTACACCTTC. Protein: CAITPSDRGNNYGYTF.